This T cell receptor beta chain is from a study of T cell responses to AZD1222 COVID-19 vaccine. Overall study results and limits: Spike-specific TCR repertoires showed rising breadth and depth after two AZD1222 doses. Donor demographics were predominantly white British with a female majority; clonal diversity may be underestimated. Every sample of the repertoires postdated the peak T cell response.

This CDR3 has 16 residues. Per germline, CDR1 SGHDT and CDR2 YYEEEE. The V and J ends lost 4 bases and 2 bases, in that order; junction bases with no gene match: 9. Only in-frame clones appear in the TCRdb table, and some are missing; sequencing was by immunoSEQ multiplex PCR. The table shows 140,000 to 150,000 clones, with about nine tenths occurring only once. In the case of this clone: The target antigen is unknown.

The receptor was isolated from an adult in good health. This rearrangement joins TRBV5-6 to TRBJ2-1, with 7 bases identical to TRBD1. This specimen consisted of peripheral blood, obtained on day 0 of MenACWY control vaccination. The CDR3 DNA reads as TGTGCCAGCAGCCCCGTCCGACAGGGAACCTACAATGAGCAGTTCTTC. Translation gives CASSPVRQGTYNEQFF.